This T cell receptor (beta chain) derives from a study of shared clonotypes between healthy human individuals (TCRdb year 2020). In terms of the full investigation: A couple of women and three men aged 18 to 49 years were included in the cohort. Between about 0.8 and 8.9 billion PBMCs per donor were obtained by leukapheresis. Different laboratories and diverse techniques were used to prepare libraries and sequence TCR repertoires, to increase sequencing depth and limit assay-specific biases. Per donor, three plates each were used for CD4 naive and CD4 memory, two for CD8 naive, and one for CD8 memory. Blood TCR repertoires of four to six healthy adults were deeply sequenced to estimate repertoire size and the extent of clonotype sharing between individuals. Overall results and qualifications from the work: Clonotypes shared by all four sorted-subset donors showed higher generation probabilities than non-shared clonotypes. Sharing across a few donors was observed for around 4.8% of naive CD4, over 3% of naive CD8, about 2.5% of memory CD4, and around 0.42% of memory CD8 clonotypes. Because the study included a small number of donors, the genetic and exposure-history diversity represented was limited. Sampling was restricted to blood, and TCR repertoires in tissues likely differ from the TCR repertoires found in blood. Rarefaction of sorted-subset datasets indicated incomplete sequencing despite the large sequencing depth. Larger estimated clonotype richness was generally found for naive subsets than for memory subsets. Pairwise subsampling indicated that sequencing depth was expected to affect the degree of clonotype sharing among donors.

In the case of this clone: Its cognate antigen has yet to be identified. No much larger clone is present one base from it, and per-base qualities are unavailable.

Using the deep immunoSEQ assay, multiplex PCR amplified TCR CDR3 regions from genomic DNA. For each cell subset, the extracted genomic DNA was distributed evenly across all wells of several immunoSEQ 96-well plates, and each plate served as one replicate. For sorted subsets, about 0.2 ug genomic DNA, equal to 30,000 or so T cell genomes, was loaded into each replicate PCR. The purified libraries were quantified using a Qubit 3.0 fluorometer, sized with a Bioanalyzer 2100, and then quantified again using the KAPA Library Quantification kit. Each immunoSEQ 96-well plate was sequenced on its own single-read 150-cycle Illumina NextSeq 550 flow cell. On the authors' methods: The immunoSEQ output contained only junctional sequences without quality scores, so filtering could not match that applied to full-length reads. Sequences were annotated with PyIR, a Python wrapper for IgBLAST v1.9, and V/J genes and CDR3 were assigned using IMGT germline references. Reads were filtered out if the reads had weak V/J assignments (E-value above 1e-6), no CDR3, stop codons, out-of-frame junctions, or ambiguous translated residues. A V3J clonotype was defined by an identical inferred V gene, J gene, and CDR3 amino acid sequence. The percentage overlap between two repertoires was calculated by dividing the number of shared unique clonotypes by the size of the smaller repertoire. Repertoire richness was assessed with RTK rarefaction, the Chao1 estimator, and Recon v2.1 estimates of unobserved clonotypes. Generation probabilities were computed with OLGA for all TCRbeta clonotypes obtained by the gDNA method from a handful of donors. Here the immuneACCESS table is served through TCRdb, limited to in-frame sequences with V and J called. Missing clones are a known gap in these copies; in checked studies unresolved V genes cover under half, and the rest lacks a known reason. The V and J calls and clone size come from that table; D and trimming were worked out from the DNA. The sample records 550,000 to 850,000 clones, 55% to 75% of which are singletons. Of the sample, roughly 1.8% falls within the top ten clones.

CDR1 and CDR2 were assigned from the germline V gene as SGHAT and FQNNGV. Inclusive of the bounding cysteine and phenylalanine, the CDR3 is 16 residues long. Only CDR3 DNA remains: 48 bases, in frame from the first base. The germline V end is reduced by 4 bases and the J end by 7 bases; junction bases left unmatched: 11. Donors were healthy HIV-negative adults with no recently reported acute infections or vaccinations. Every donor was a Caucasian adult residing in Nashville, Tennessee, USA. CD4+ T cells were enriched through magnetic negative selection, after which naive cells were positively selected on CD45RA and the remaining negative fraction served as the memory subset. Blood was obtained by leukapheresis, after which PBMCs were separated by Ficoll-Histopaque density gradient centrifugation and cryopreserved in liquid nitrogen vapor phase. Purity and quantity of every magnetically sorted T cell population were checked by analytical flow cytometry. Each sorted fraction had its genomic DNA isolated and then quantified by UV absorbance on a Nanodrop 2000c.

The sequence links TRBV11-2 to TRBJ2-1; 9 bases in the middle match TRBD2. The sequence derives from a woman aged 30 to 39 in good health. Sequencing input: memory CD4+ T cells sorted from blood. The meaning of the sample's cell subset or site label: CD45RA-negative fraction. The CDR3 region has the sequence CASSSRGTSSRNEQFF. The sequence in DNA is TGTGCCAGCAGCTCCAGGGGGACTAGCAGTCGTAATGAGCAGTTCTTC.